The text below deals with one T cell receptor beta chain. Its cognate antigen has yet to be identified. It has no much larger one-base neighbor in the sample; base qualities were not kept. This sample is drawn from a study of T cell responses to AZD1222 COVID-19 vaccine (dated by TCRdb to the early 2020s). Looking at the study overall: AZD1222 recipients with second doses at about 4 weeks or about 12 weeks were pooled, because spike-specific TCR depth and breadth did not differ between schedules. Trial participants were enrolled by age into 18-55, 56-69 and 70-plus year subgroups, with around 150, 28 and 57 TCR-sequenced participants respectively. TCR sequencing was performed for fewer than 250 trial participants, of whom roughly 200 were given two doses of AZD1222 and 26 were given two doses of MenACWY control vaccine. The research as a whole found: Reportedly, close to half of the unique spike-specific TCRs recognized epitopes lying outside the regions that are mutated in the B.1.351 and B.1.1.7 variants. A significant rise in spike-specific TCR breadth and depth was observed after two AZD1222 doses relative to day 0 and relative to MenACWY recipients. Conclusions about previously exposed vaccinees are limited because only 5 or 6 AZD1222 recipients were SARS-CoV-2 seropositive at baseline. No day 14 peak-response samples were available, so repertoires were characterized only after the peak T cell response. Participants were mostly white British and included more females than males, and it was suggested by the authors that clonal diversity may have been underestimated. In the small 56-69-year group, the increase in depth fell short of significance, most likely because of low power. CD4 TCRs associated with the vaccine covered the entire spike protein, and the dominant responses were in regions 160-218 and 743-854.

The CDR3 regions of human TCRbeta chains were analyzed by immunosequencing. In the original analysis: Repertoire TCRs were checked for matches against a reference library of SARS-CoV-2-specific TCRs that had been generated using the MIRA antigen-specificity platform. Breadth was defined as the fraction of unique TCRs that were SARS-CoV-2-associated, and depth was defined as the fraction of total T cells that were SARS-CoV-2-associated. Using the MIRA data, every spike-specific TCR was mapped to the spike region that the TCR reacted to and assigned to either a CD4 or a CD8 class. Log10-transformed breadth and depth values were compared by one-way ANOVA with Sidak's multiple comparisons tests. The table was pulled from immuneACCESS by TCRdb, which kept in-frame rearrangements only. Such tables lose some clones; where checked, under half of the loss comes from unresolved V genes, and the rest has no known cause. V and J calls and clone size are given by that table; D and trimming were obtained from the DNA. Recorded for this sample are tens of thousands of clones; approximately 86% of them occurred a single time. Jointly, the top ten make up 5.8% of the sample.

Taken with the paper, the label for time point translates to: baseline before first vaccination. Vaccinee samples came from UK trials COV001 and COV002, including a single-blind randomized controlled phase 2/3 trial of AZD1222 (ChAdOx1 nCoV-19) in healthy adults. Trial participant PBMC samples were collected at day 0 and day 28 after the second dose for TCRbeta chain sequencing. The sample was peripheral blood, taken on day 0 of AZD1222 vaccination. This sequence was found in an adult in good health.

The base sequence is TGTGCCAGCAGCTTATTTGTGGGAACCAGCTCCTACAATGAGCAGTTCTTC. Its protein is CASSLFVGTSSYNEQFF. Recombination connected TRBV11-2 to TRBJ2-1, with the D gene uncertain. The V and J ends are trimmed by 2 bases and 0 bases, leaving 14 bases between them. The germline V gene supplies CDR1 SGHAT and CDR2 FQNNGV. The CDR3 numbers 17 residues from cysteine through phenylalanine. Only CDR3 DNA is held: 51 bases, read in frame from base 1. Reference TRBV11-2 and TRBJ2-1 proteins supply the regions before and after the CDR3; the full variable domain is: EAGVAQSPRYKIIEKRQSVAFWCNPISGHATLYWYQQILGQGPKLLIQFQNNGVVDDSQLPKDRFSAERLKGVDSTLKIQPAKLEDSAVYLCASSLFVGTSSYNEQFFGPGTRLTVL.